This is a list of T cell receptor beta chains from one sample in a study of cytomegalovirus exposure and HLA in healthy donors. TCRdb's copy holds only in-frame clones and misses some; the assay was immunoSEQ multiplex PCR. This table has about 140,000 clones, roughly 87% appearing once. Sequenced: PBMCs. The receptors were sampled from a man aged 18-30 years in good health and CMV-seropositive. Each CDR3 is given with its conserved first and last residue. A row's size may be missing; if present it is once, few, many or a size class.

clone_size j_call v_call cdr3_aa
. TRBJ1-4 TRBV30 CAWSVRTGKGPTTNEKLFF
once TRBJ1-1 TRBV6-1 CASSGYTQGGVIGEAFF
few TRBJ1-2 TRBV7-9 CASSFPTGTNGYTF
once TRBJ2-1 TRBV28 CASSPPTLAGGDNEQFF
. TRBJ2-3 TRBV12-5 CASGLLIGQDTQYF
many TRBJ2-5 TRBV30 CAWSVRRGVGETQYF
. TRBJ1-2 TRBV11-2 CASSPIAQNYGYTF
. TRBJ2-5 TRBV5-1 CASSGTGGYETQYF
. TRBJ2-1 TRBV5-1 CASGGGSIYNEQFF
. TRBJ2-7 TRBV11-3 CASSLAQGASYEQYF